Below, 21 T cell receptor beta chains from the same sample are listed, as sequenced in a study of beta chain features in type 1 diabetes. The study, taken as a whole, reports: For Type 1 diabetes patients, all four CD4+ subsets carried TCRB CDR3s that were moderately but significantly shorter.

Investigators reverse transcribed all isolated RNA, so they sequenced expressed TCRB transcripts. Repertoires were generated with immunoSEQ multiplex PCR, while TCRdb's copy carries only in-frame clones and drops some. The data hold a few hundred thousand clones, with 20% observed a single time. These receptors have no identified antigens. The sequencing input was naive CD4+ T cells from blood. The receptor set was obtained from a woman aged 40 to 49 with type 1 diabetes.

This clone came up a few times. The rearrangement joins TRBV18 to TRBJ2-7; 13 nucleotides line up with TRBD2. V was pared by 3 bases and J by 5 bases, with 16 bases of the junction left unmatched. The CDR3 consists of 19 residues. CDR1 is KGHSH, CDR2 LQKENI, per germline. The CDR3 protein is CASSPLAGPGLAGANEQYF. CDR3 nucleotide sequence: TGTGCCAGCTCACCTCTCGCGGGTCCCGGACTAGCGGGAGCCAACGAGCAGTACTTC.

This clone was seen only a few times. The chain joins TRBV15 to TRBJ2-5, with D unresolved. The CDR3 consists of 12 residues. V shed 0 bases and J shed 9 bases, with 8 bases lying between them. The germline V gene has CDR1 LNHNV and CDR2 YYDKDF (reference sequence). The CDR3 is CATSRDSTSQYF. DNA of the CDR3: TGTGCCACCAGCAGAGATTCAACATCCCAGTACTTC.

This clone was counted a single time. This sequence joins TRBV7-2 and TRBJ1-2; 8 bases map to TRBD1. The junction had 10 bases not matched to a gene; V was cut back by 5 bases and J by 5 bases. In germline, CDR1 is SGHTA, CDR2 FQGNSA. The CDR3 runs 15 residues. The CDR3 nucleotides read TGTGCCAGCAGCCCCGACAGGGGAATAGTGTATGGCTACACCTTC. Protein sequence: CASSPDRGIVYGYTF.

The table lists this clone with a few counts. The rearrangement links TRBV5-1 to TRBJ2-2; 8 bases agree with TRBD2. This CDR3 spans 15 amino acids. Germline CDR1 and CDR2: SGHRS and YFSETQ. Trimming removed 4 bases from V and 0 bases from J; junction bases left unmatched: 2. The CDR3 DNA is TGCGCCAGCAGCCAGCGGGGGTCGAACACCGGGGAGCTGTTTTTT. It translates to CASSQRGSNTGELFF.

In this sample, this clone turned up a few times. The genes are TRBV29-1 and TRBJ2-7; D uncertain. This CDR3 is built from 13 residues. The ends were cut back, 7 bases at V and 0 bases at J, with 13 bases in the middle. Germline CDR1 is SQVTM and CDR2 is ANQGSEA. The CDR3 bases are TGCAGCGGGTTACTGTCAACCTCCTACGAGCAGTACTTC. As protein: CSGLLSTSYEQYF.

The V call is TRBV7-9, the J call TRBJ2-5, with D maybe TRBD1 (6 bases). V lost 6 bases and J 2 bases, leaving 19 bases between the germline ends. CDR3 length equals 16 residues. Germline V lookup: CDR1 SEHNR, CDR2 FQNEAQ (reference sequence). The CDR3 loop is CASSPTRAGEQETQYF. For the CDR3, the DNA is TGTGCCAGCAGTCCTACCCGGGCAGGGGAACAAGAGACCCAGTACTTC.

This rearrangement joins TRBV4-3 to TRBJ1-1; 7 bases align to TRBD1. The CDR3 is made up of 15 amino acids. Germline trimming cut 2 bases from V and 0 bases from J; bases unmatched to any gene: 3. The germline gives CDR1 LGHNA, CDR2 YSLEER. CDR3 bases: TGCGCCAGCAGCCAACAAGGGACAGTGAACACTGAAGCTTTCTTT. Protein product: CASSQQGTVNTEAFF.

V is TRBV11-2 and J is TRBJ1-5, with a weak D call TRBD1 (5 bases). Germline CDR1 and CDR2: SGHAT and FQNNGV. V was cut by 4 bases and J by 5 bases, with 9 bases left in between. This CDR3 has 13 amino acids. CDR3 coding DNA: TGTGCCAGCAGCTCCGAAGGGGATCAGCCCCAGCATTTT. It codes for CASSSEGDQPQHF.

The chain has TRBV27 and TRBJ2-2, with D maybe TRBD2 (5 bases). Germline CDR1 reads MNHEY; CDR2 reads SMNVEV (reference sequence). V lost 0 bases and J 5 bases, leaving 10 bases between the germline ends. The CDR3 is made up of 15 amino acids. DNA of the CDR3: TGTGCCAGCAGTTTATCGGGAGCAGCTACCGGGGAGCTGTTTTTT. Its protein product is CASSLSGAATGELFF.

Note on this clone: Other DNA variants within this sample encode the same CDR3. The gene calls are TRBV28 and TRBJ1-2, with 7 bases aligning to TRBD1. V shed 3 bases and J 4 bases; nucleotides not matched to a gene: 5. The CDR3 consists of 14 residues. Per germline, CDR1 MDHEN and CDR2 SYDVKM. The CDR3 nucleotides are TGTGCCAGCAGTTTTCCGGGACAGAGCTATGGCTACACCTTC. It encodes CASSFPGQSYGYTF.

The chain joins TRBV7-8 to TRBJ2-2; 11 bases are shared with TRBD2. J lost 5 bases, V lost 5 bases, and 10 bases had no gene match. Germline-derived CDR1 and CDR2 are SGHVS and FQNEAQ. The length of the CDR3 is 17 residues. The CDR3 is CASSPKLAGVITGELFF. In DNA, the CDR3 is TGTGCCAGCAGCCCTAAACTAGCGGGAGTCATTACCGGGGAGCTGTTTTTT.

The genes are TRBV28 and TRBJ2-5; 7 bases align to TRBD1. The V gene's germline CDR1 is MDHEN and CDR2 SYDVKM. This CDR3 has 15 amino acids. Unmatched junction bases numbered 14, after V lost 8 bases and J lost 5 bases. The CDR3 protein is CASCLPTGVGETQYF. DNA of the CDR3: TGTGCCAGCTGTCTTCCAACAGGGGTTGGGGAGACCCAGTACTTC. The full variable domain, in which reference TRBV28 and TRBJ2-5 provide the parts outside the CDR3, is DVKVTQSSRYLVKRTGEKVFLECVQDMDHENMFWYRQDPGLGLRLIYFSYDVKMKEKGDIPEGYSVSREKKERFSLILESASTNQTSMYLCASCLPTGVGETQYFGPGTRLLVL.

The CDR3 sequence: CASSLAAATNEKLFF. The DNA of the CDR3 is TGTGCCAGCAGTTTGGCGGCTGCAACTAATGAAAAACTGTTTTTT. This chain links TRBV27 with TRBJ1-4; D remains unclear. The V end was cut by 3 bases, the J end by 0 bases, with 8 bases between. This CDR3 has 15 amino acids. The germline CDR1 and CDR2 sequences are MNHEY and SMNVEV (reference sequence).

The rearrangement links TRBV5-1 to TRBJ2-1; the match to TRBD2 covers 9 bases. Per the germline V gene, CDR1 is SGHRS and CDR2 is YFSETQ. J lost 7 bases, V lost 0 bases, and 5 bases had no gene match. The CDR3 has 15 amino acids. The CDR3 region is CASSLGSGSSNEQFF. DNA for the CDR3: TGCGCCAGCAGCTTGGGTAGCGGGAGTTCAAATGAGCAGTTCTTC. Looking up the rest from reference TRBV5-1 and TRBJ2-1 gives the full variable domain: KAGVTQTPRYLIKTRGQQVTLSCSPISGHRSVSWYQQTPGQGLQFLFEYFSETQRNKGNFPGRFSGRQFSNSRSEMNVSTLELGDSALYLCASSLGSGSSNEQFFGPGTRLTVL.

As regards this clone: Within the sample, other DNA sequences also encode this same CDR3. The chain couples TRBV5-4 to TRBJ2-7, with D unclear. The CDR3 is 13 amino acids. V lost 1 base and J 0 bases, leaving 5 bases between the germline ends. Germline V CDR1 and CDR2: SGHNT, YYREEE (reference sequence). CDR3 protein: CASSLPSSYEQYF. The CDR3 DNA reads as TGTGCCAGCAGCTTGCCCAGCTCCTACGAGCAGTACTTC.

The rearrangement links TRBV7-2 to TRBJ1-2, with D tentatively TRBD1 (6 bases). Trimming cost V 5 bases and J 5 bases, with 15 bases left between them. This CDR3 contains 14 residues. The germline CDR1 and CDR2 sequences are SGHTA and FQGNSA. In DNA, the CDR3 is TGTGCCAGCAGCGCCCCTTCAGGGGTTTATGGCTACACCTTC. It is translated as CASSAPSGVYGYTF.

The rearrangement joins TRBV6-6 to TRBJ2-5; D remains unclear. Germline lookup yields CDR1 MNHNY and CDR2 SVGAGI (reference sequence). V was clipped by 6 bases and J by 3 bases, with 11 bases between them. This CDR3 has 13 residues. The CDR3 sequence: CASRRSGEETQYF. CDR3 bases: TGTGCCAGCAGACGCTCGGGTGAAGAGACCCAGTACTTC.

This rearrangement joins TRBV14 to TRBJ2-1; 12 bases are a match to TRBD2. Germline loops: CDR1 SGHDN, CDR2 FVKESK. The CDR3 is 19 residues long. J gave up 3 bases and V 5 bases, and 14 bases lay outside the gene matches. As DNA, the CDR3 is TGTGCCAGCAGCTCCTACCGCGGACTAGCGGGACCCTTCTACAATGAGCAGTTCTTC. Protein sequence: CASSSYRGLAGPFYNEQFF. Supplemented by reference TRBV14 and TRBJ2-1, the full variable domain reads EAGVTQFPSHSVIEKGQTVTLRCDPISGHDNLYWYRRVMGKEIKFLLHFVKESKQDESGMPNNRFLAERTGGTYSTLKVQPAELEDSGVYFCASSSYRGLAGPFYNEQFFGPGTRLTVL.

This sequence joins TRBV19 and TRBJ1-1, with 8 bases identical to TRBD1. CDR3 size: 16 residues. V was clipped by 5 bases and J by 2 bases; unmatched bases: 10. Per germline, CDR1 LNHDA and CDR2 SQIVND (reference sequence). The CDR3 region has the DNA TGTGCCAGTAGTGCTCTCTCGGGACAGGATAACACTGAAGCTTTCTTT. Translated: CASSALSGQDNTEAFF.

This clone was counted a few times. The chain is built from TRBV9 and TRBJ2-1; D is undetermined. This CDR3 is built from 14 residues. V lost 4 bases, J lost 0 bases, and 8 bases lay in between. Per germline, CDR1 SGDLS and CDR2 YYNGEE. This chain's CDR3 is CASSPFSSYNEQFF. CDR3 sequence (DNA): TGTGCCAGCAGCCCATTTAGCTCCTACAATGAGCAGTTCTTC.

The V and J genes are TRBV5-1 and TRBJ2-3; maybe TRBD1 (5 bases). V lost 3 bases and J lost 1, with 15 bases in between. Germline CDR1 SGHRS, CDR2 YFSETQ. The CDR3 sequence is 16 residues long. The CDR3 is CASSSQDTLGTDTQYF. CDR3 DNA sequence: TGCGCCAGCAGCTCCCAGGACACCCTTGGCACAGATACGCAGTATTTT.